These T cell receptor beta chains were read from a single sample in a study of blood T cell repertoires in COVID-19. Sequenced by immunoSEQ multiplex PCR; TCRdb stores in-frame clones only, minus some. Of approximately 150,000 clones listed, approximately 86% are singletons. The sequencing sample was made of peripheral blood. The receptor source for this set is a woman between 45 and 60 years old with acute or convalescent COVID-19. CDR3s include the opening cysteine and the closing phenylalanine or tryptophan. Each record gives: clone size, V gene, J gene, D gene, CDR3 DNA, CDR3 protein. A D gene is named only where the DNA matches it firmly. Expanded clones get a size class; other rows say once, few or many, or leave the size out.

>.|TRBV30|TRBJ1-2|.
TGTGCCTGGAGAGGCGGGAATGGCTACACCTTC
CAWRGGNGYTF
>.|TRBV5-6|TRBJ1-1|.
TGTGCCAGCAGCTTATTTTTAGTGCAGGGGAACACTGAAGCTTTCTTT
CASSLFLVQGNTEAFF
>.|TRBV4-1|TRBJ2-3|TRBD2
TGCGCCAGCAGCATAGCGGGGGGATCAGATACGCAGTATTTT
CASSIAGGSDTQYF
>.|TRBV30|TRBJ2-5|TRBD2
TGTGCCTGGAAGGGACTAGGCACTATCCAAGAGACCCAGTACTTC
CAWKGLGTIQETQYF
>few|TRBV19|TRBJ2-5|TRBD2
TGTGCCAGTAGTGGCCGGGAGGGAGAGACCCAGTACTTC
CASSGREGETQYF
>few|TRBV10-1|TRBJ2-7|TRBD1
TGCGCCAGCAGCAAGGGACAGGACGAGCAGTACTTC
CASSKGQDEQYF
>.|TRBV25-1|TRBJ1-4|.
TGTGCCAGCAGTGAACGGACAGCAACTAATGAAAAACTGTTTTTT
CASSERTATNEKLFF
>.|TRBV29-1|TRBJ1-1|TRBD1
TGCAGCGTTGTGCTGCAGGGGGCTCTCACTGAAGCTTTCTTT
CSVVLQGALTEAFF
>.|TRBV27|TRBJ2-1|TRBD2
TGTGCCAGCAGTCCGGTCGCTAGCGGGAGCTACAATGAGCAGTTCTTC
CASSPVASGSYNEQFF
>.|TRBV5-1|TRBJ1-3|.
TGCGCCAGCAGCATTGGACTGAGCTCTGGAAACACCATATATTTT
CASSIGLSSGNTIYF
>.|TRBV10-2|TRBJ2-1|TRBD2
TGCGCCAGCAGTGGGGGGACTAGCGGGCACAATGAGCAGTTCTTC
CASSGGTSGHNEQFF
>few|TRBV27|TRBJ1-5|TRBD1
TGTGCCAGCAGTTTACAGGGGGCCAATCAGCCCCAGCATTTT
CASSLQGANQPQHF
>.|TRBV6-5|TRBJ2-5|TRBD2
TGTGCCAGCAAGCGGGGAGGGTGGGAGACCCAGTACTTC
CASKRGGWETQYF
>.|TRBV10-3|TRBJ2-3|.
TGTGCCATCAGTGAGACCATCCGGGACACCATATACACAGATACGCAGTATTTT
CAISETIRDTIYTDTQYF
>.|TRBV5-6|TRBJ2-1|.
TGTGCCAGCAGTCCTACCTTTTGGGGGGATGAGCAGTTCTTC
CASSPTFWGDEQFF
>.|TRBV3-1/TRBV3-2|TRBJ2-1|.
TGTGCCAGCAGCCAAGCGGGCGCATCGGGGGAGCAGTTCTTC
CASSQAGASGEQFF
>.|TRBV5-5|TRBJ1-1|.
TGTGCCAGCAGCCCGACCAGGACTGAAGCTTTCTTT
CASSPTRTEAFF
>.|TRBV6-5|TRBJ2-6|.
TGTGCCAGCAAGGGGGCTGGGGCCAACGTCCTGACTTTC
CASKGAGANVLTF
>.|TRBV6-5|TRBJ1-2|TRBD1
TGTGCCAGCAGTAAACAGGGGCCCTATGGCTACACCTTC
CASSKQGPYGYTF
>.|TRBV7-2|TRBJ1-2|TRBD1
TGTGCCAGCAACCCCGGGACAGGGAGAAACTATGGCTACACCTTC
CASNPGTGRNYGYTF
>.|TRBV19|TRBJ2-7|.
TGTGCCAGCCAACTCCGGGGGAGATACGAGCAGTACTTC
CASQLRGRYEQYF
>.|TRBV6-5|TRBJ1-2|.
TGTGCCAGCACTAGGACCGGCAGCGGGGTTGACGGCTACACCTTC
CASTRTGSGVDGYTF
>.|TRBV2|TRBJ2-1|.
TGTGCCAGCCTGGACTACGAGGTCTACAATGAGCAGTTCTTC
CASLDYEVYNEQFF
>.|TRBV30|TRBJ2-3|TRBD2
TGTGCCTGGGGGGGACTAGCTGATACGCAGTATTTT
CAWGGLADTQYF
>.|TRBV4-1|TRBJ2-1|.
TGCGCCAGCAGCTATACGACTAGGAACAATGAGCAGTTCTTC
CASSYTTRNNEQFF
>.|TRBV10-3|TRBJ1-2|TRBD1
TGTGCCATCAGTGAGTCAGGGACAGGGGTCTATGGCTACACCTTC
CAISESGTGVYGYTF
>.|TRBV5-4|TRBJ2-5|TRBD1
TGTGCCAGCACCGTCGACAGGGGGCCAGAGACCCAGTACTTC
CASTVDRGPETQYF
>.|TRBV27|TRBJ2-7|TRBD1
TGTGCCAGCAGTTTTGGGGGGACAGGGGGCCACGAGCAGTACTTC
CASSFGGTGGHEQYF
>.|TRBV5-1|TRBJ2-7|.
TGCGCCAGCAGCTTGGGTGGGGGAGGCTACGAGCAGTACTTC
CASSLGGGGYEQYF
>.|TRBV27|TRBJ1-2|.
TGTGCCAGCAGAGTACAGGCTAACTATGGCTACACCTTC
CASRVQANYGYTF
>.|TRBV7-9|TRBJ1-5|.
TGTGCCAGCAGCTTATCACTTGAGGCTCAGCCCCAGCATTTT
CASSLSLEAQPQHF
>.|TRBV19|TRBJ2-2|.
TGTGCCAGTAGTCGTGCGGCCGGGGAGCTGTTTTTT
CASSRAAGELFF
>.|TRBV29-1|TRBJ2-1|.
TGCAGCGTTTCAAATCGGGGGGCCTCGCACAATGAGCAGTTCTTC
CSVSNRGASHNEQFF
>.|TRBV5-6|TRBJ1-2|TRBD1
TGTGCCAGCAGCGGTGGGACAGTGGGATATGGCTACACCTTC
CASSGGTVGYGYTF
>once|TRBV7-3|TRBJ1-6|TRBD1
TGTGCCAGCAGCGCACAGGGGGCTTTCTATAATTCACCCCTCCACTTT
CASSAQGAFYNSPLHF
>.|TRBV5-1|TRBJ2-5|TRBD2
TGCGCCAGCAGCCCGTTTAGCGGGAGAACCCAAGAGACCCAGTACTTC
CASSPFSGRTQETQYF